This entry describes one TCR beta chain. Antigen: not known. Sequencing used immunoSEQ multiplex PCR; TCRdb keeps in-frame clones, though not all of them. The table shows roughly 660,000 clones, with about 92% occurring only once. The CDR3 has 16 amino acids. V lost 4 bases and J 2 bases, leaving 16 bases between the germline ends. The germline V gene has CDR1 SGHRS and CDR2 YFSETQ. The sample comes from a study of shared clonotypes between healthy human individuals. The CD8 memory fraction combined CD45RO+ cells with TemRA cells (CCR7-negative CD45RA+). Overall study results and limits: It was the non-shared clonotypes that had lower generation probabilities than clonotypes shared by all four donors. Naive CD4 clonotype sharing across several donors was around 5%.

The rearrangement links TRBV5-1 to TRBJ2-1; TRBD2 might be the D (6 bases). Sequenced input: memory CD8+ T cells from PBMCs. Subset described: CD45RO+ cells pooled with CCR7-negative TemRA cells. The receptor was isolated from a man between 18 and 35 years old in good health. Some clones in this sample may be carry-over from other donors' samples. The chain's CDR3 is CASSPARGKAYNEQFF. The CDR3 coding sequence is TGCGCCAGCAGCCCCGCACGCGGGAAGGCCTACAATGAGCAGTTCTTC.